The clone carrying this T cell receptor beta chain was detected ten times or more. As yet, its antigen is unknown. This sample was taken from a study of T cells in Graves' hyperthyroidism and ophthalmopathy. Overall study results and limits: Blood also showed most of the thyroid clonotypes that were expanded above 0.001.

The CDR3 runs 13 residues. From germline, CDR1 is SQVTM and CDR2 ANQGSEA. Trimming left V 4 bases short and J 4 bases short, with 11 bases between. TCR beta CDR3 regions were amplified from RNA. When the TCR CDR3 underwent first-round RT-PCR, the HTBI primer set was used. TCRdb processed the multiplex PCR reads anew with MiXCR; each CDR3 protein has one entry. This sample has around 610,000 distinct CDR3 sequences, with 14% to 15% found just once. Patients showing uncontrolled infection, other autoimmune disease, pregnancy or lactation were ineligible. Each diagnosis drew on symptoms, thyroxine, TRAb, thyroid ultrasound and orbital computed tomography findings. Source material for PBMCs was 9 to 10 ml fresh peripheral blood.

Material for sequencing was blood. The V call is TRBV29-1, the J call TRBJ2-4; D gene ambiguous. This sequence was found in a woman aged 35 to 49 with Graves' ophthalmopathy. CDR3 region: CSVGGRAKNIQYF. CDR3 DNA sequence: TGCAGCGTTGGGGGTAGAGCGAAAAACATTCAGTACTTC.